The 25 T cell receptor beta chains below all came from one sample that was sequenced in a study of T cells in Graves' hyperthyroidism and ophthalmopathy. Authors of the study amplified TCR beta CDR3 regions from RNA transcripts. TCR CDR3 regions were first amplified by RT-PCR with HTBI primers. TCRdb recomputed calls from the multiplex PCR reads with MiXCR, one row per CDR3 protein. Counted here are hundreds of thousands of distinct CDR3 sequences, roughly a third occurring once; the ten biggest clones make up approximately 31%. The material sequenced was blood. Receptors originate from a woman aged 40 to 50 with Graves' hyperthyroidism.

J is TRBJ1-2 and V is TRBV10-3; D may be TRBD1 (6 bases). CDR1 and CDR2 from the germline V gene are ENHRY and SYGVKD. Trimming removed 6 bases from V and 13 bases from J, with 21 bases in between. The CDR3 is 13 amino acids. DNA of the CDR3: TGTGCCATCAGCCGCCACGGACAGACAGGACGCACCTTC. It translates to CAISRHGQTGRTF.

This clonotype has ten or more counts. This chain uses TRBV5-5 with TRBJ1-2, with a possible D match to TRBD1 (5 bases). The CDR3 length is 15 residues. Trimming took 3 bases from V and 6 from J, leaving 18 bases between them. Germline V gene data show CDR1 as SGHKS and CDR2 as YYEKEE (reference sequence). The CDR3, as DNA: TGTGCCAGCAGCTCAAGCCCCGGGGGAAGGAATGGCTACACCTTC. It codes for CASSSSPGGRNGYTF.

This clonotype was seen only a few times. The rearrangement uses TRBV4-1 and TRBJ1-1; TRBD1 matches 8 bases. The CDR3 is 16 residues long. Germline assignment: CDR1 MGHRA and CDR2 YSYEKL. The J segment lost 0 bases and the V segment lost 3 bases, leaving 6 bases of the junction unmatched. CDR3 sequence (DNA): TGCGCCAGCAGCCACCCAGGGGGCGATTTGAACACTGAAGCTTTCTTT. As protein: CASSHPGGDLNTEAFF.

The table lists this clonotype with many counts. V usage is TRBV7-9 and J usage is TRBJ2-5, with a possible D match to TRBD1 (6 bases). CDR1 is SEHNR, CDR2 FQNEAQ, per germline (reference sequence). V lost 1 base, J lost 2 bases, and 14 bases lay in between. The CDR3 runs to 16 residues. The CDR3 DNA follows: TGTGCCAGCAGCTTAGAGGTCTGGACAGAACAAGAGACCCAGTACTTC. Translating it yields CASSLEVWTEQETQYF.

The rearrangement links TRBV6-1 to TRBJ1-5; 7 bases are shared with TRBD1. The CDR3 length is 11 residues. The germline V gene encodes CDR1 MNHNS and CDR2 SASEGT. Unmatched junction bases numbered 8, after V lost 7 bases and J lost 14 bases. The CDR3 spells CASTRDSYEHF. The CDR3 coding sequence is TGTGCCAGCACCCGGGACAGCTACGAGCATTTT.

This sequence joins TRBV13 and TRBJ1-5; 7 nucleotides align to TRBD1. CDR3 length: 13 residues. Per germline, CDR1 PRHDT and CDR2 FYEKMQ (reference sequence). V lost 7 bases and J lost 11; bases outside the gene matches: 11. The CDR3 DNA reads TGTGCCAGCATTATCCCTCAGGGGGGGACCCAGCATTTT. As protein: CASIIPQGGTQHF.

The J gene is TRBJ1-2, the V gene TRBV5-6; D gene unclear. CDR3 length equals 15 residues. Trimming left V 0 bases short and J 3 bases short, with 12 bases between. Germline CDR1 SGHDT, CDR2 YYEEEE. The CDR3 region is CASSLEVVEDYGYTF. For the CDR3, the DNA is TGTGCCAGCAGCTTGGAAGTCGTAGAGGACTATGGCTACACCTTC.

This clonotype was seen a single time. The CDR3 ends on some other residue instead of the conserved phenylalanine or tryptophan, so this is likely a read error. The rearrangement uses TRBV7-2 and TRBJ2-7; 7 bases are a match to TRBD1. With V trimmed by 3 bases and J by 2 bases, 4 bases remained unmatched. The CDR3 consists of 14 residues. Germline values: CDR1 SGHTA, CDR2 FQGNSA. Here the CDR3 DNA reads TGTGCCAGCAGCTTCGGGGACAGACCCTACGAGCAGTACTCC. It specifies CASSFGDRPYEQYS.

As for this clonotype: This CDR3 is missing its conserved last phenylalanine or tryptophan, likely due to a read error. The DNA is omitted, as the CDR3 cannot be located on it reliably, and the CDR3 follows TCRdb's listing. This chain uses TRBV29-1 with TRBJ2-2; the listed D gene, TRBD1, was not tested against the DNA. The CDR3 spans 13 amino acids, including both terminal residues. Germline V gene lookup returns CDR1 SQVTM and CDR2 ANQGSEA. The CDR3 spells CSARDSEHRGAVV.

About this clonotype: This likely comes from a read error, as the CDR3 has no conserved phenylalanine or tryptophan at its end. This chain uses TRBV4-3 with TRBJ1-1, with no clear D. With 3 bases removed from V and 8 bases from J, the gap between germline ends came to 10 bases. This CDR3 has 12 residues. Germline CDR1 and CDR2: LGHNA and YSLEER. DNA of the CDR3: TGCGCCAGCAGCCAGGGTGACCTAGAAGCTTTCCTT. The encoded protein is CASSQGDLEAFL.

Of note for this clonotype: Its ends do not fully match the called genes, so a read error is possible. The chain couples TRBV20-1 to TRBJ2-2; D might be TRBD2 (5 bases). The CDR3 consists of 14 residues. The germline gives CDR1 DFQATT, CDR2 SNEGSKA (reference sequence). DNA for the CDR3: TGCAGTGCTAGGCCCGGAACTAACACCGGGGAGCTGTTCTTT. Protein sequence: CSARPGTNTGELFF.

The V call is TRBV6-1, the J call TRBJ1-3; perhaps TRBD1 as D (5 bases). V lost 7 bases to trimming and J lost 2 bases, with 18 bases between them. Germline CDR1 MNHNS, CDR2 SASEGT. The CDR3 is made up of 16 amino acids. The chain's CDR3 is CASTLPGGSAGNTIYF. CDR3 DNA sequence: TGTGCCAGCACTCTTCCCGGGGGATCGGCTGGAAACACCATATATTTT.

This clonotype was detected only a few times. The CDR3 carries no conserved terminal phenylalanine or tryptophan, so it likely arises from a read error. Because the CDR3's place on the DNA is in doubt, the DNA is left out and the CDR3 is given as listed by TCRdb. V usage is TRBV19 and J usage is TRBJ1-2. Germline V lookup: CDR1 LNHDA, CDR2 SQIVND (reference sequence). The CDR3 spans 13 residues, counting both ends. The CDR3 spells CASSIDDSGRLST.

This clonotype was seen a handful of times. The V gene is TRBV7-9, the J gene TRBJ1-6; D is uncertain. The CDR3 has 17 residues. In germline, CDR1 is SEHNR, CDR2 FQNEAQ (reference sequence). The V and J ends lost 8 bases and 0 bases respectively, with 17 bases between them. CDR3 sequence: CASGDRFQSSYNSPLHF. The DNA for the CDR3 is TGTGCCAGCGGTGATCGGTTTCAAAGCTCCTATAATTCACCCCTCCACTTT.

The sample holds one count of this clonotype. A much larger clonotype is one base distant, so this may be a read error. CDR3 sequence reads: CASIPTLGEVAGYTF. The CDR3 DNA reads TGTGCCAGCATCCCAACCCTGGGGGAGGTGGCTGGCTACACCTTC. The J gene is TRBJ1-2, the V gene TRBV7-8, with a tentative D call TRBD1 (5 bases). V gave up 7 bases and J gave up 7 bases, with 22 bases separating them. Per the germline V gene, CDR1 is SGHVS and CDR2 is FQNEAQ. This CDR3 region has 15 residues. Based on the CDR3 plus reference TRBV7-8 and TRBJ1-2, the full variable domain is GAGVSQSPRYKVAKRGQDVALRCDPISGHVSLFWYQQALGQGPEFLTYFQNEAQLDKSGLPSDRFFAERPEGSVSTLKIQRTQQEDSAVYLCASIPTLGEVAGYTFGSGTRLTVV.

This clonotype was seen ten or more times. The rearrangement uses TRBV5-6 and TRBJ2-7, with D unclear. The V end lost 0 bases, the J end lost 6 bases, and 10 bases lay between the germline ends. Per the germline V gene, CDR1 is SGHDT and CDR2 is YYEEEE. The CDR3 is made up of 13 amino acids. The CDR3 loop is CASSLGLSGEQYF. The CDR3 DNA reads TGTGCCAGCAGCTTGGGCCTCTCGGGCGAGCAGTACTTC.

The genes are TRBV6-5 and TRBJ1-6; 9 nucleotides agree with TRBD1. With 8 bases clipped from V and 7 bases from J, the junction kept 12 bases outside the gene matches. CDR3 size: 16 residues. The germline CDR1 and CDR2 sequences are MNHEY and SVGAGI. CDR3 amino acids: CASAGTGHRWNSPLHF. For the CDR3, the DNA is TGTGCCAGCGCTGGGACAGGGCATCGGTGGAATTCACCCCTCCACTTT.

Only one count was recorded for this clonotype. The chain joins TRBV10-1 to TRBJ2-3; D remains ambiguous. The CDR3 spans 14 residues. Germline V gene data show CDR1 as WNHNN and CDR2 as SYGVQD (reference sequence). V lost 6 bases and J lost 2, with 12 bases in between. The DNA for the CDR3 is TGCGCCAGCAGCCCAGACGGACCCACAGATACGCAGTATTTT. Translated, it gives CASSPDGPTDTQYF.

This clonotype was recorded many times. This rearrangement joins TRBV7-9 to TRBJ1-6; D is uncertain. Looked up from germline, CDR1 is SEHNR and CDR2 is FQNEAQ (reference sequence). V lost 6 bases and J lost 8, with 8 bases in between. The CDR3 is 12 residues long. CDR3 amino acids: CASRREDSPLHF. Written as DNA, the CDR3 is TGTGCCAGCAGGAGAGAGGATTCACCCCTCCACTTT.

This clonotype was picked up many times. The rearrangement links TRBV19 to TRBJ2-5, with D unclear. Germline V gene lookup returns CDR1 LNHDA and CDR2 SQIVND (reference sequence). Trimming shortened V by 6 bases and J by 4 bases, and 15 bases separated the two germline ends. This CDR3 comprises 14 residues. CDR3 residues: CASRSAADRETQYF. The CDR3 DNA reads as TGTGCCAGTAGAAGCGCAGCCGATCGAGAGACCCAGTACTTC.

In this sample, this clonotype turned up many times. V and J are TRBV11-2 and TRBJ2-5; D is unresolved. Between the trimmed V and J ends, which lost 3 bases and 7 bases, there was a span of 24 bases. The CDR3 has 17 amino acids. The germline gives CDR1 SGHAT, CDR2 FQNNGV. The CDR3 sequence: CASSLRTLIGPGWTQYF. Here the CDR3 DNA reads TGTGCCAGCAGCTTGCGAACCCTTATCGGGCCTGGGTGGACCCAGTACTTC.

In this sample, this clonotype turned up many times. This chain uses TRBV20-1 with TRBJ1-1; 7 bases are shared with TRBD1. The germline V gene has CDR1 DFQATT and CDR2 SNEGSKA (reference sequence). Losses at the gene ends were 5 bases for V and 1 base for J; bases not matched to a gene: 10. This CDR3 region has 15 residues. CDR3 sequence (DNA): TGCAGTGCTCCCCAGGGGGGCAGAGAGAACACTGAAGCTTTCTTT. This gives the protein CSAPQGGRENTEAFF.

This clonotype was picked up a small number of times. Written as DNA, the CDR3 is TGTGCCAGCAGCCCCGCTGGAATTCATTCACCCCTCCACTTT. It yields the protein CASSPAGIHSPLHF. The chain has TRBV6-5 and TRBJ1-6; D call uncertain. Germline V gene data show CDR1 as MNHEY and CDR2 as SVGAGI. CDR3 length: 14 residues. Trimming cost V 6 bases and J 8 bases, with 14 bases left between them.

This clonotype was counted ten times or more. V and J are TRBV29-1 and TRBJ2-7; possibly TRBD2 for D (5 bases). V gave up 3 bases and J gave up 4 bases, with 19 bases separating them. CDR1 and CDR2 from the germline V gene are SQVTM and ANQGSEA. This CDR3 comprises 15 residues. CDR3 residues: CSVDGLAGGGYEQYF. The CDR3 coding sequence is TGCAGCGTTGACGGGCTAGCAGGAGGTGGGTACGAGCAGTACTTC.

This clonotype occurred many times. The chain carries TRBV10-1 and TRBJ1-1, with D tentatively TRBD1 (5 bases). The CDR3 totals 14 residues. Trimming left V 7 bases short and J 4 bases short, with 16 bases between. Germline V gene lookup returns CDR1 WNHNN and CDR2 SYGVQD (reference sequence). The CDR3 region has the DNA TGCGCCAGCAAAAAAGGGGATGATGGCACTGAAGCTTTCTTT. It encodes CASKKGDDGTEAFF.